Each of the 20 T cell receptor beta chains below was sequenced from the same sample in a study of blood T cell repertoires in COVID-19. TCRdb keeps only in-frame clones here, not all; method: immunoSEQ multiplex PCR. Of under 500,000 clones detected, around 88% appear once; the ten largest clones hold about 4.5%. The sequenced material came from peripheral blood. Source of these receptors: a woman aged 30 to 39 with acute or convalescent COVID-19.

The rearrangement links TRBV7-9 to TRBJ1-5; D is ambiguous. The CDR3 runs to 13 residues. Trimming took 4 bases from V and 3 from J, leaving 7 bases between them. The germline CDR1 and CDR2 sequences are SEHNR and FQNEAQ (reference sequence). CDR3 region: CASSYQANQPQHF. In nucleotides, the CDR3 is TGTGCCAGCAGCTACCAGGCCAATCAGCCCCAGCATTTT.

The chain uses TRBV30 and TRBJ1-2; weak D call: TRBD1 (5 bases). V lost 5 bases and J 8 bases, leaving 12 bases between the germline ends. The CDR3 loop spans 11 amino acids. Germline V gives CDR1 GTSNPN, CDR2 SVGIG (reference sequence). The CDR3 nucleotides read TGTGCCTGGCGGAAGGGGTACGGCTACACCTTC. Translated, it gives CAWRKGYGYTF.

This chain connects TRBV12-5 to TRBJ1-6; 7 bases are a match to TRBD1. Looked up from germline, CDR1 is LGHNT and CDR2 is FRNRAP. V shed 1 base, J shed 14 bases, and the junction held 14 bases outside the gene matches. The CDR3 is 16 residues long. The chain's CDR3 is CASGLAPGTAASALHF. The DNA for the CDR3 is TGTGCTAGTGGTTTGGCACCCGGGACAGCCGCGTCGGCCCTCCACTTT.

A word on this clone: The sample holds other DNA sequences that translate to the same CDR3. As DNA, the CDR3 is TGTGCCAGCAGCTCCCACAAAAGCTATGGCTACACCTTC. This gives the protein CASSSHKSYGYTF. The chain employs TRBV6-2 or TRBV6-3 and TRBJ1-2; D uncertain. CDR3 length equals 13 residues. From germline, CDR1 is MNHEY and CDR2 SVGEGT. V was clipped by 6 bases and J by 4 bases, with 12 bases between them.

V and J are TRBV7-2 and TRBJ2-7, with D possibly TRBD2 on 5 matching bases. V gave up 1 base and J gave up 3 bases, with 10 bases separating them. There are 14 residues in the CDR3. CDR1 is SGHTA and CDR2 is FQGNSA in the germline V gene. In DNA form, the CDR3 reads TGTGCCAGCAGCTTAGAGAGGGCCAGCTACGAGCAGTACTTC. Encoded protein: CASSLERASYEQYF.

The chain combines TRBV10-3 with TRBJ2-5; 11 bases are a match to TRBD2. The CDR3 runs 15 residues. Germline assignment: CDR1 ENHRY and CDR2 SYGVKD. J gave up 2 bases and V 2 bases, and 1 base lay outside the gene matches. This CDR3 is CAISETSGGQETQYF. CDR3 sequence (DNA): TGTGCCATCAGTGAGACTAGCGGGGGACAAGAGACCCAGTACTTC.

The V gene is TRBV6-6, the J gene TRBJ1-4; D is perhaps TRBD1 (5 bases). The germline gives CDR1 MNHNY, CDR2 SVGAGI (reference sequence). V was pared by 6 bases and J by 8 bases, with 19 bases between. The CDR3 runs 15 residues. DNA of the CDR3: TGTGCCAGCAGCCCCGAACAGGACGGACGCGAAAAACTGTTTTTT. Translated: CASSPEQDGREKLFF.

Here the CDR3 reads CASSIGRGLDQDEQYF. DNA of the CDR3: TGTGCCAGTAGTATAGGAAGGGGACTCGATCAGGACGAGCAGTACTTC. The J gene is TRBJ2-7, the V gene TRBV19; D is perhaps TRBD2 (6 bases). This CDR3 comprises 16 residues. Germline V lookup: CDR1 LNHDA, CDR2 SQIVND (reference sequence). Deletions cut 1 base from V and 5 bases from J, with 18 bases between.

The rearrangement joins TRBV11-2 to TRBJ1-3; 7 nucleotides match TRBD1. The V segment lost 3 bases and the J segment 1 base; nucleotides outside the gene matches: 3. The CDR3 sequence is 15 residues long. Germline values: CDR1 SGHAT, CDR2 FQNNGV. The CDR3 DNA reads TGTGCCAGCAGCTTCCGGGGACAGTCTGGAAACACCATATATTTT. It encodes CASSFRGQSGNTIYF.

The V and J genes are TRBV5-1 and TRBJ1-1; D is perhaps TRBD1 (6 bases). V was trimmed by 3 bases and J by 4 bases, leaving 10 bases between them. The CDR3 consists of 13 residues. Germline V gene sequence: CDR1 SGHRS, CDR2 YFSETQ. This CDR3 is CASSSQGPTEAFF. CDR3 nucleotide sequence: TGCGCCAGCAGCTCACAGGGACCCACTGAAGCTTTCTTT.

The rearrangement links TRBV9 to TRBJ2-2, with D uncertain. CDR1 and CDR2 from the germline V gene are SGDLS and YYNGEE. V was trimmed by 0 bases and J by 4 bases, leaving 10 bases between them. The CDR3 has 15 amino acids. CDR3 in DNA: TGTGCCAGCAGCGTAGGAACATTAAGCACCGGGGAGCTGTTTTTT. Translated, it gives CASSVGTLSTGELFF. The complete variable domain, with remaining parts taken from reference TRBV9 and TRBJ2-2, reads DSGVTQTPKHLITATGQRVTLRCSPRSGDLSVYWYQQSLDQGLQFLIQYYNGEERAKGNILERFSAQQFPDLHSELNLSSLELGDSALYFCASSVGTLSTGELFFGEGSRLTVL.

The chain carries TRBV4-1 and TRBJ1-6; D unresolved. With 0 bases removed from V and 2 bases from J, the gap between germline ends came to 11 bases. There are 17 residues in the CDR3. Germline V CDR1 and CDR2: MGHRA, YSYEKL. The CDR3 sequence: CASSQEPGLPYNSPLHF. The CDR3 DNA is TGCGCCAGCAGCCAAGAACCCGGGTTGCCCTATAATTCACCCCTCCACTTT.

The chain joins TRBV29-1 to TRBJ2-5; D not resolved. Germline lookup yields CDR1 SQVTM and CDR2 ANQGSEA. The CDR3 runs 11 residues. Trimming took 0 bases from V and 5 from J, leaving 4 bases between them. CDR3 sequence reads: CSVEDRETQYF. Here the CDR3 DNA reads TGCAGCGTTGAAGATCGGGAGACCCAGTACTTC.

The V and J genes are TRBV5-5 and TRBJ2-5; D might be TRBD2 (5 bases). CDR3 size: 15 residues. The V end lost 2 bases, the J end lost 4 bases, and 15 bases lay between the germline ends. Germline-derived CDR1 and CDR2 are SGHKS and YYEKEE (reference sequence). The CDR3 loop is CASSFGGPAGETQYF. Here the CDR3 DNA reads TGTGCCAGCAGCTTCGGCGGCCCCGCGGGAGAGACCCAGTACTTC.

The genes are TRBV4-1 and TRBJ1-4; TRBD1 matches at 9 bases. J was trimmed by 5 bases and V by 0 bases; bases with no gene match: 13. The CDR3 is made up of 19 amino acids. Germline loops: CDR1 MGHRA, CDR2 YSYEKL. This chain's CDR3 is CASSQEGPFRGTGNEKLFF. The CDR3, as DNA: TGCGCCAGCAGCCAAGAAGGCCCTTTCCGCGGGACAGGGAATGAAAAACTGTTTTTT.

The chain carries TRBV5-4 and TRBJ1-6, with TRBD1 as a possible D gene (5 bases). Germline CDR1 is SGHNT and CDR2 is YYREEE (reference sequence). This CDR3 spans 18 amino acids. V was shortened by 3 bases and J by 7 bases, with 23 bases between the two germline ends. The CDR3 coding sequence is TGTGCCAGCAGCTCAGGAAAGAATGGGGTCAGGGTCAATTCACCCCTCCACTTT. Protein product: CASSSGKNGVRVNSPLHF.

The CDR3 DNA reads as TGTGCCAGCAGTTCCGGGGGGGGGATAGATACGCAGTATTTT. Translated, it gives CASSSGGGIDTQYF. The rearrangement joins TRBV6-5 to TRBJ2-3; 8 bases are a match to TRBD2. Germline assignment: CDR1 MNHEY and CDR2 SVGAGI. V shed 4 bases, J shed 5 bases, and the junction held 5 bases outside the gene matches. This CDR3 spans 14 amino acids.

This sequence joins TRBV7-7 and TRBJ2-2, with D hard to call. The germline V gene encodes CDR1 SSHAT and CDR2 FNYEAQ (reference sequence). Trimming left V 4 bases short and J 5 bases short, with 8 bases between. This CDR3 contains 13 residues. The chain's CDR3 is CASSSLNTGELFF. The CDR3 DNA sequence: TGTGCCAGCAGCTCTCTTAATACCGGGGAGCTGTTTTTT.

This chain uses TRBV7-9 with TRBJ2-5; D is uncertain. The CDR3 spans 16 residues. V gave up 2 bases and J gave up 3 bases, with 16 bases separating them. The germline V gene has CDR1 SEHNR and CDR2 FQNEAQ (reference sequence). CDR3 coding DNA: TGTGCCAGCAGCTTAACCCCGGTCGGGTTGGAAGAGACCCAGTACTTC. Its protein is CASSLTPVGLEETQYF.

The chain recombines TRBV30 with TRBJ1-2; D is ambiguous. Germline lookup yields CDR1 GTSNPN and CDR2 SVGIG (reference sequence). Trimming shortened V by 3 bases and J by 8 bases, and 10 bases separated the two germline ends. This CDR3 comprises 11 residues. CDR3 amino acids: CAWSPLPGYTF. The CDR3 region has the DNA TGTGCCTGGAGCCCCCTCCCCGGCTACACCTTC.